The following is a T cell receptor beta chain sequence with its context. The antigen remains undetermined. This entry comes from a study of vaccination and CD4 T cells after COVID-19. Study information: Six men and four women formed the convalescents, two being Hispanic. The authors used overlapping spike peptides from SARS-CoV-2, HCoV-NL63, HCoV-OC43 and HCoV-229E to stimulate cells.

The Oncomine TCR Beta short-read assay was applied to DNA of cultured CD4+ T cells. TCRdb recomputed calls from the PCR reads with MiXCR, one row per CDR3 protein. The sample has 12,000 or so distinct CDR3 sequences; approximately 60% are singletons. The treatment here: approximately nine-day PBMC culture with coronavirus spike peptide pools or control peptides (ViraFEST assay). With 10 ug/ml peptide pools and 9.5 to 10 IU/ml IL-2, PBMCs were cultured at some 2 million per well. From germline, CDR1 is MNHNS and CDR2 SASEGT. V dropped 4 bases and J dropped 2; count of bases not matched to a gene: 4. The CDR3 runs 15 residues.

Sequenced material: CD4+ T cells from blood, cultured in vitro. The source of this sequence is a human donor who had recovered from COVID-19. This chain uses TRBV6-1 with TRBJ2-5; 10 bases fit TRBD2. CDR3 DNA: TGTGCCAGCAGTGTGACTAGCGGGTGGCAAGAGACCCAGTACTTC. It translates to CASSVTSGWQETQYF.